This is a list of T cell receptor beta chains from one sample in a study of T-cell reconstitution after alpha-beta-depleted transplantation in children. TCRdb re-called the PCR reads with MiXCR, one entry per CDR3 protein. The sample lists approximately 980,000 distinct CDR3 sequences, about 29% occurring once. The material sequenced was PBMCs, mostly from graft donor cells, taken 360 days after TCRalphabeta/CD19-depleted stem cell transplant. All receptors come from a boy in the first two years of life who had a stem cell transplant for SCID, so the T cells may come from the graft donor. Both conserved end residues are part of each CDR3. The order of the fields is D gene, clone size, CDR3 length, V gene, J gene, CDR3 DNA, CDR3 protein. The D gene is left open where the match is weak. Size tells how often a clone was seen (once, few, many) or the class of an expanded clone, and some rows leave it out.

>NA|NA|14|TRBV4-1|TRBJ1-1
TGCGCCAGCAGCCAAAGAAACCTCGACACTGAAGCTTTCTTT
CASSQRNLDTEAFF
>NA|NA|14|TRBV11-2|TRBJ2-1
TGTGCCAGCAGCGTCGAAACTCTCTACAATGAGCAGTTCTTC
CASSVETLYNEQFF
>TRBD2|NA|13|TRBV5-1|TRBJ2-3
TGCGCCAGCAAAGAACCGTCGGGACTAGCGCAGTATTTT
CASKEPSGLAQYF
>NA|few|17|TRBV27|TRBJ2-1
TGTGCCAGCAGTTCAACGGACAGTTTGAGCTCCTACAATGAGCAGTTCTTC
CASSSTDSLSSYNEQFF
>TRBD2|once|14|TRBV12-3/TRBV12-4|TRBJ2-2
TGTGCCAGCAGTTTAGGGGCGGGGGCCGGGGAGCTGTTTTTT
CASSLGAGAGELFF
>TRBD2|NA|15|TRBV28|TRBJ2-1
TGTGCCAGCAGTCACCGTGCGGGGGAAATTGGTGAGCAGTTCTTC
CASSHRAGEIGEQFF
>TRBD1|once|15|TRBV6-5|TRBJ1-4
TGTGCCAGCAGTAACATCCGACAGGGATGGGAAAAACTGTTTTTT
CASSNIRQGWEKLFF
>TRBD2|NA|10|TRBV20-1|TRBJ2-1
TGCAGCCCGCTAGCGGATGAGCAGTTCTTC
CSPLADEQFF
>NA|few|13|TRBV4-3|TRBJ1-4
TGCGCCAGCAGCCAAGATTCGAGAGAAAAACTGTTTTTT
CASSQDSREKLFF
>NA|NA|13|TRBV12-3/TRBV12-4|TRBJ2-7
TGTGCCAGCACCCCGGGGAGTCGCTACGAGCAGTACTTC
CASTPGSRYEQYF
>TRBD1|once|15|TRBV4-1|TRBJ2-1
TGCGCCAGCAGCCATCTCGGGACAGGGATCAATGAGCAGTTCTTC
CASSHLGTGINEQFF
>NA|NA|15|TRBV18|TRBJ2-3
TGTGCCAGCTCACCAAACGGCGGGACGACCATAGGGCAGTATTTT
CASSPNGGTTIGQYF
>NA|NA|18|TRBV7-4|TRBJ2-7
TGTGCCAGCAGCTTATCTTCCGACAGATCCTATACGACCTACGAGCAGTACTTC
CASSLSSDRSYTTYEQYF
>TRBD2|NA|13|TRBV20-1|TRBJ2-1
TGCAGTGCTGAGGGACTAGCCTCCAATGAGCAGTTCTTC
CSAEGLASNEQFF
>NA|NA|15|TRBV4-3|TRBJ2-1
TGCGCCAGCAGCCAAGTGGCAGGAACGCCTTATGAGCAGTTCTTC
CASSQVAGTPYEQFF
>NA|NA|15|TRBV7-7|TRBJ2-5
TGTGCCAGCAGCGACAGAGGTCCCCCGGGAGAGACCCAGTACTTC
CASSDRGPPGETQYF
>NA|NA|14|TRBV5-1|TRBJ1-5
TGCGCCAGCAGCTTGGAGGAGGGGAGGCAGCCCCAGCATTTT
CASSLEEGRQPQHF
>NA|few|15|TRBV20-1|TRBJ2-1
TGCAGTGCTAGAGATTTCGAGAGGTGGAACCATGAGCAGTTCTTC
CSARDFERWNHEQFF
>TRBD1|NA|11|TRBV28|TRBJ1-2
TGTGCCAGCACGGGACAGAGGCTCTACACCTTC
CASTGQRLYTF
>TRBD2|NA|16|TRBV20-1|TRBJ2-1
TGCAGTGCTAGAGCACCCCATATCGGGAGGGGGATCGAGCAGTTCTTC
CSARAPHIGRGIEQFF
>NA|NA|18|TRBV20-1|TRBJ2-5
TGCAGTGCTAGAAGAAACTCGGGACTCCCACCATCATCGGAGACCCAGTACTTC
CSARRNSGLPPSSETQYF
>TRBD1|few|15|TRBV9|TRBJ2-1
TGTGCCAGCAGCGTAGGACAGGGGATCGATTATGAGCAGTTCTTC
CASSVGQGIDYEQFF
>NA|NA|13|TRBV25-1|TRBJ2-1
TGTGCCAGCTCTCCGATCCGTCTCGATGAGCAGTTCTTC
CASSPIRLDEQFF
>TRBD2|NA|15|TRBV2|TRBJ2-1
TGTGCCAGCAGTTCTGGACTAGCGATGTACAATGAGCAGTTCTTC
CASSSGLAMYNEQFF
>TRBD1|NA|15|TRBV2|TRBJ1-2
TGTGCCAGCAGTGAAGTCGGCAGGGGGCCTGGTGGCTACACCTTC
CASSEVGRGPGGYTF
>TRBD2|many|15|TRBV12-3/TRBV12-4|TRBJ2-3
TGTGCCAGCGGCGACCTGGGGGGGAGCACAGATACGCAGTATTTT
CASGDLGGSTDTQYF
>TRBD1|NA|14|TRBV20-1|TRBJ1-2
TGCAGTGCTAGGGGTACAGGGGGCTCTTATGGCTACACCTTC
CSARGTGGSYGYTF
>TRBD1|few|12|TRBV7-2|TRBJ2-7
TGTGCCAGCAGCCCAAGACAGGGGGCTTGGTACTTC
CASSPRQGAWYF
>TRBD1|NA|13|TRBV12-3/TRBV12-4|TRBJ2-7
TGTGCCAGCCTCTTAACAGGGGTGCACGAGCAGTACTTC
CASLLTGVHEQYF
>NA|few|12|TRBV12-3/TRBV12-4|TRBJ1-1
TGTGCCAGCACACCAGGGAGCACTGAAGCTTTCTTT
CASTPGSTEAFF
>NA|NA|13|TRBV7-3|TRBJ1-1
TGTGCCAGCAGCTTAATACGGGACACTGAAGCTTTCTTT
CASSLIRDTEAFF
>NA|NA|15|TRBV18|TRBJ1-1
TGTGCCAGCTCCTCCGATACAGTTAGGAACACTGAAGCTTTCTTT
CASSSDTVRNTEAFF
>TRBD1|few|15|TRBV10-2|TRBJ1-5
TGCGCCAGCAGTTCGACAGGGAGGGGTAGGTCGCCCCAGCATTTT
CASSSTGRGRSPQHF
>NA|few|16|TRBV5-1|TRBJ2-3
TGCGCCAGCAGCTTGATGGCGGGGCGGGGCGCAGATACGCAGTATTTT
CASSLMAGRGADTQYF
>NA|few|14|TRBV28|TRBJ1-4
TGTGCCAGCCGCCCAGGGAGAACTAATGAAAAACTGTTTTTT
CASRPGRTNEKLFF
>TRBD2|NA|14|TRBV20-1|TRBJ2-7
TGCAGTGCTAGCGTCTCCAGCGGGGGCGGTGAGCAGTACTTC
CSASVSSGGGEQYF
>NA|NA|14|TRBV20-1|TRBJ2-3
TGCAGTGCCTCGGGACTAGGGGGCCAGGATACGCAGTATTTT
CSASGLGGQDTQYF
>NA|NA|15|TRBV6-1|TRBJ2-7
TGTGCCAGCAGCTCACCCAGGGCCAGTTCCTACGAGCAGTACTTC
CASSSPRASSYEQYF
>TRBD2|NA|15|TRBV7-9|TRBJ2-7
TGTGCCAGCAGCCCCCTTTCGCGGGGGGACTACGAGCAGTACTTC
CASSPLSRGDYEQYF
>TRBD1|NA|18|TRBV5-1|TRBJ2-2
TGCGCCAGCAGACCTCGGATTTATGGACAGGCGGGCACCGGGGAGCTGTTTTTT
CASRPRIYGQAGTGELFF
>NA|NA|13|TRBV3-1|TRBJ2-1
TGTGCCAGCAGTCGGGACTCTTTAGGTGAGCAGTTCTTC
CASSRDSLGEQFF
>TRBD2|NA|18|TRBV5-1|TRBJ2-3
TGCGCCAGCAGCTTGGGGACTAGCGGGGGCCATGGGTCAGATACGCAGTATTTT
CASSLGTSGGHGSDTQYF
>NA|few|14|TRBV12-3/TRBV12-4|TRBJ2-5
TGTGCCAGCAGTTTCGGACACTCCCAAGAGACCCAGTACTTC
CASSFGHSQETQYF
>NA|NA|14|TRBV6-1|TRBJ2-7
TGTGCCAGCAGTGACGCGCCGATCCTCTACGAGCAGTACTTC
CASSDAPILYEQYF
>NA|NA|15|TRBV12-3/TRBV12-4|TRBJ2-7
TGTGCCAGCAGTGGGATTCGGGACGATACCTACGAGCAGTACTTC
CASSGIRDDTYEQYF
>TRBD2|NA|17|TRBV5-5|TRBJ2-3
TGTGCCAGCTGGGGTAGCGGGGGGGCCTCCCCCACAGATACGCAGTATTTT
CASWGSGGASPTDTQYF
>NA|NA|18|TRBV12-3/TRBV12-4|TRBJ2-5
TGTGCCAGCAGTTACCTTGTGGGGCGGGGAGACCCCCAAGAGACCCAGTACTTC
CASSYLVGRGDPQETQYF
>NA|few|13|TRBV10-3|TRBJ1-3
TGTGCCATCAAAAACAGAGCTGGAAACACCATATATTTT
CAIKNRAGNTIYF
>TRBD1|NA|15|TRBV6-5|TRBJ2-7
TGTGCCAGCAGTTACCGTCGACAGGGGGCCTACGAGCAGTACTTC
CASSYRRQGAYEQYF